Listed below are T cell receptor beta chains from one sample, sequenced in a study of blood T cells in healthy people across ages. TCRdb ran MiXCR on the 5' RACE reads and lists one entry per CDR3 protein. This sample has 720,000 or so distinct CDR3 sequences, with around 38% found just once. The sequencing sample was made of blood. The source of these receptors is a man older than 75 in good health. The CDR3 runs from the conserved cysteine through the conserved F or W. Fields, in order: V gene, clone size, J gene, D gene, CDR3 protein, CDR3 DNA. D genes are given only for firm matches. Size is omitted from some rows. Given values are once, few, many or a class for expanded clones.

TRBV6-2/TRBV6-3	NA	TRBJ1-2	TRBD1	CASSYPLQGKENYGYTF	TGTGCCAGCAGTTACCCGCTACAGGGGAAGGAGAACTATGGCTACACCTTC
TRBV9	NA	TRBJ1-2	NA	CASSVLGRAGYTF	TGTGCCAGCAGCGTTCTAGGTCGGGCTGGCTACACCTTC
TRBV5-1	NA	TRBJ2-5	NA	CVSSPRGNQETQYF	TGCGTCAGCAGCCCTCGGGGGAACCAAGAGACCCAGTACTTC
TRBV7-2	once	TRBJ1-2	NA	CASSPLLGGAVAGYTF	TGTGCCAGCAGCCCACTGTTGGGGGGCGCGGTGGCTGGCTACACCTTC
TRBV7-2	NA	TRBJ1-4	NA	CASTPDRANEKLFF	TGTGCCAGCACCCCAGACAGAGCCAATGAAAAACTGTTTTTT
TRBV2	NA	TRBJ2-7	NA	CASSTGLSYEQYF	TGTGCCAGCAGTACCGGCCTCTCCTACGAGCAGTACTTC
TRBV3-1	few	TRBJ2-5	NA	CASSTQTGLETQYF	TGTGCCAGCAGCACCCAGACGGGGCTAGAGACCCAGTACTTC
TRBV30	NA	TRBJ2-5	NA	CAWSVDGRQETQYF	TGTGCCTGGAGTGTGGATGGGAGACAAGAGACCCAGTACTTC
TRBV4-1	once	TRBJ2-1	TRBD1	CASSQDPGTASYNEQFF	TGCGCCAGCAGCCAAGACCCCGGGACAGCCTCCTACAATGAGCAGTTCTTC
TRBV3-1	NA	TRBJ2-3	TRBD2	CASSQDLAGGHADTQYF	TGTGCCAGCAGCCAAGATCTTGCGGGGGGCCATGCAGATACGCAGTATTTT
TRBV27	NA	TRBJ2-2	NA	CANSFGRNTGELFF	TGTGCCAACAGTTTCGGAAGGAACACCGGGGAGCTGTTTTTT
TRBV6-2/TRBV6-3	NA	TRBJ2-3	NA	CASSYSSRLDGTQYF	TGTGCCAGCAGTTACTCGTCCAGACTAGACGGTACGCAGTATTTT
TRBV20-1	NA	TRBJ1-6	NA	CSASDGRNSPLHF	TGCAGTGCTAGCGACGGGAGGAATTCACCCCTCCACTTT
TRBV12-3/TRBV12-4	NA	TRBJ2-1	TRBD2	CASTAGVYGEQFF	TGTGCCAGCACCGCGGGAGTTTACGGTGAGCAGTTCTTC
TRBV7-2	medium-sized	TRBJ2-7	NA	CASSVEFRNEQYF	TGTGCCAGCAGCGTAGAGTTCCGGAACGAGCAGTACTTC